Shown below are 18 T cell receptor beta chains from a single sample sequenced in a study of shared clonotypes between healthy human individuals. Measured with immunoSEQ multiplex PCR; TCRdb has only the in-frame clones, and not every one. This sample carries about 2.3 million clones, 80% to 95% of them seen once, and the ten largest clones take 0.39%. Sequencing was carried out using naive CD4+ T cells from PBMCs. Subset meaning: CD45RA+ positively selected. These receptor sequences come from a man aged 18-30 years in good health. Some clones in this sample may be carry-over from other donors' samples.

This chain's CDR3 is CASSDPKGRLVGGGYTF. In DNA form, the CDR3 reads TGTGCCAGCAGCGATCCAAAGGGGCGGTTAGTCGGTGGTGGCTACACCTTC. The chain links TRBV11-1 to TRBJ1-2; TRBD1 might be the D (5 bases). The CDR3 loop spans 17 amino acids. The ends were cut back, 5 bases at V and 7 bases at J, with 26 bases in the middle. The germline V gene has CDR1 SGHAT and CDR2 FQDESV (reference sequence).

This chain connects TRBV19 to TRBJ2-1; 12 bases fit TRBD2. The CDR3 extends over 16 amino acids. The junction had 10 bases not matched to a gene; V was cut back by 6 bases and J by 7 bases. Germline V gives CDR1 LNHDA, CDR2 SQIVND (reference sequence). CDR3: CASRPIRLAGANEQFF. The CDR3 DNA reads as TGTGCCAGTAGGCCAATTCGACTAGCGGGAGCGAATGAGCAGTTCTTC.

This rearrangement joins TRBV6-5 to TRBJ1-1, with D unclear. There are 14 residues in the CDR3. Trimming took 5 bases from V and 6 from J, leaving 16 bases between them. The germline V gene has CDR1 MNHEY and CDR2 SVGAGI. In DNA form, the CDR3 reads TGTGCCAGCAGTAGCCCCGCCCTAGGCTCTGAAGCTTTCTTT. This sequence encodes CASSSPALGSEAFF.

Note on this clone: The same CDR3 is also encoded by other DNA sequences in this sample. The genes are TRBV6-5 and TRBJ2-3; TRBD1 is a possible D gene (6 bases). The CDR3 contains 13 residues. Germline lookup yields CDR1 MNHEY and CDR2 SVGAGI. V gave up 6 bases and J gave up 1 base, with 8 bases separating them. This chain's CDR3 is CASRRQGTDTQYF. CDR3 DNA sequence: TGTGCCAGCAGGAGACAGGGCACAGATACGCAGTATTTT.

CDR3: CASSYISRGARNEKLFF. DNA for the CDR3: TGTGCCAGCAGTTACATCTCGAGGGGGGCTCGGAATGAAAAACTGTTTTTT. The V and J genes are TRBV27 and TRBJ1-4; a weak D match, TRBD1 (6 bases). The ends were cut back, 4 bases at V and 5 bases at J, with 20 bases in the middle. CDR1 and CDR2 (germline): MNHEY, SMNVEV (reference sequence). The CDR3 runs 17 residues.

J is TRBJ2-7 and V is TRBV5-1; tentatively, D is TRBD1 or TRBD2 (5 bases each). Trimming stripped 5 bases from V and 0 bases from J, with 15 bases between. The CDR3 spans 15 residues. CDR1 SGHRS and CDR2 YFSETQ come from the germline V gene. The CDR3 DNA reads TGCGCCAGCAGTACCGGGACGGCCAGCTCCTACGAGCAGTACTTC. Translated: CASSTGTASSYEQYF.

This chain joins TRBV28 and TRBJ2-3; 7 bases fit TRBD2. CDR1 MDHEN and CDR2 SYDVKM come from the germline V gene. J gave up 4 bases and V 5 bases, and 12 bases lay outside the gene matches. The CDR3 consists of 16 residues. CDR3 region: CASSARGGSASDTQYF. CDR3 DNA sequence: TGTGCCAGCAGTGCTAGGGGCGGGAGTGCATCAGATACGCAGTATTTT.

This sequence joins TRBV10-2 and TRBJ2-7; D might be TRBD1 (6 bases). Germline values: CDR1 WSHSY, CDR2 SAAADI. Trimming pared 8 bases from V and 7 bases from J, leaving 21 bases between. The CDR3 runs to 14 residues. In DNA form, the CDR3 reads TGCGCCAGCCGAACAGGGTCTCTCCTCTTTGAGCAGTACTTC. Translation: CASRTGSLLFEQYF.

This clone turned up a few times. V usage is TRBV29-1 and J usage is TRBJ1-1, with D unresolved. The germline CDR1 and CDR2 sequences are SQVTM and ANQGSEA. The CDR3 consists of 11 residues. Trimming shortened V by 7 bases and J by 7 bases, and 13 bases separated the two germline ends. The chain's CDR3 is CSGWGAVEAFF. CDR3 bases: TGCAGCGGGTGGGGTGCGGTTGAAGCTTTCTTT. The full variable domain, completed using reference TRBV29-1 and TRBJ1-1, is SAVISQKPSRDICQRGTSLTIQCQVDSQVTMMFWYRQQPGQSLTLIATANQGSEATYESGFVIDKFPISRPNLTFSTLTVSNMSPEDSSIYLCSGWGAVEAFFGQGTRLTVV.

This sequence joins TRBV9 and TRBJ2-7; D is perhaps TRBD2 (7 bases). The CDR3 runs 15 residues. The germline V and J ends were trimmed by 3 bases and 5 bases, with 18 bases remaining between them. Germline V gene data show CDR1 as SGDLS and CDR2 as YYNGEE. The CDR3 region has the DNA TGTGCCAGCAGCGCCCGGACGGGGGGCTGGGACGAGCAGTACTTC. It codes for CASSARTGGWDEQYF.

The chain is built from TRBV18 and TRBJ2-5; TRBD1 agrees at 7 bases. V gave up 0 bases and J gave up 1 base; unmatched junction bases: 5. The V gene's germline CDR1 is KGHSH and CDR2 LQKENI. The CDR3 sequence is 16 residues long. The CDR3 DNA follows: TGTGCCAGCTCACCACCTGGACAGGCGCTCCAAGAGACCCAGTACTTC. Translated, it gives CASSPPGQALQETQYF.

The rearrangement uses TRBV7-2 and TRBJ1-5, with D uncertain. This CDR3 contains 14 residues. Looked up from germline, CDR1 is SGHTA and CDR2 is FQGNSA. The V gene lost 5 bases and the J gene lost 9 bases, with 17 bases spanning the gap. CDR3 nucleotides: TGTGCCAGCAGCCTGATCGCACTCGTTGCGCCCCAGCATTTT. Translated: CASSLIALVAPQHF.

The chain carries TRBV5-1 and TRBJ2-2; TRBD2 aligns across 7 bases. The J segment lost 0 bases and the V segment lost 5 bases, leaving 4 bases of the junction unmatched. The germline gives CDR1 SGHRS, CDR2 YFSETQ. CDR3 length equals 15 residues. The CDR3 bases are TGCGCCAGCAGTCAGAGCGGGGCGAACACCGGGGAGCTGTTTTTT. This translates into CASSQSGANTGELFF.

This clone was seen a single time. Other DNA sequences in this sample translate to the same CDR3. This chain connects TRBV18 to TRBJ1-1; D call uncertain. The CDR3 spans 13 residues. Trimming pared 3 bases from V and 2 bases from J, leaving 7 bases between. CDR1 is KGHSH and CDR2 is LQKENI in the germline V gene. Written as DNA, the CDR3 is TGTGCCAGCTCACCGAACAGAAACACTGAAGCTTTCTTT. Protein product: CASSPNRNTEAFF.

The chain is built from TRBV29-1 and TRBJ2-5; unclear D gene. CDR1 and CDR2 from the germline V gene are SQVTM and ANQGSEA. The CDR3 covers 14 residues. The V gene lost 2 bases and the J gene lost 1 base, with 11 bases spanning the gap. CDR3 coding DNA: TGCAGCGTTGAATGGGGTCTCACCCAAGAGACCCAGTACTTC. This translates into CSVEWGLTQETQYF.

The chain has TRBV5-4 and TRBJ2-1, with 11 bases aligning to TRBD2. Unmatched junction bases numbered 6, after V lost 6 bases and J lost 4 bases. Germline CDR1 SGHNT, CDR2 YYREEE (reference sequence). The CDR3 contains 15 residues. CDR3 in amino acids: CASTPGLAAYNEQFF. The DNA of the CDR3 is TGTGCCAGCACCCCGGGACTAGCGGCTTACAATGAGCAGTTCTTC.

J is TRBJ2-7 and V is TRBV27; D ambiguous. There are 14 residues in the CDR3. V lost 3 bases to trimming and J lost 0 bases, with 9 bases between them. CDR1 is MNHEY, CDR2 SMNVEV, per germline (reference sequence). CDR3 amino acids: CASSFRIHSYEQYF. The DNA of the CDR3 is TGTGCCAGCAGTTTCAGAATTCACTCCTACGAGCAGTACTTC.

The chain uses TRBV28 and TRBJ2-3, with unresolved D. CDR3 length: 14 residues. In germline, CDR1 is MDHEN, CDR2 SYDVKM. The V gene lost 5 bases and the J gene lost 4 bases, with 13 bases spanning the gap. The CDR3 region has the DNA TGTGCCAGCAGTGGCCACCTGCCGCCAGATACGCAGTATTTT. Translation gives CASSGHLPPDTQYF.